A selection of T cell receptor beta chains follows, all from one sample in a study of cytomegalovirus exposure and HLA in healthy donors. The method was immunoSEQ multiplex PCR; TCRdb's version includes in-frame clones alone and lacks a portion of them. The sample shows approximately 88,000 clones, around 78% of them seen only once. Specimen: PBMCs. These receptors were taken from a man between 18 and 35 years old in good health and CMV-seropositive. Each CDR3 is given with its conserved first and last residue.

TRBV5-8	CASSTRGLQETQYF
TRBV28	CASSKPGLAEETQYF
TRBV10-3	CAIGAGTSGRADNEQFF
TRBV6-1	CASRPGLLYEQYF
TRBV20-1	CSANLRETQYF
TRBV29-1	CSVGGGGIYGYTF
TRBV2	CASSEIRTINNEQFF
TRBV11-3	CASSQGGPQETQYF
TRBV6-5	CASSPSGANEKLFF
TRBV13	CASSLVPSSTDTQYF
TRBV25-1	CASSVPGRGNTEAFF
TRBV2	CATLDRVIFVTEAFF
TRBV28	CASSRGTADNEKLFF
TRBV10-3	CAISDLGVGTDTQYF
TRBV5-1	CASSRLLQGGNTEAFF
TRBV9	CASSRAGGPREQYF
TRBV29-1	CSVVLWGDTEAFF
TRBV28	CASSLFWARRTEAFF
TRBV2	CASNLYAGAPGNEQFF
TRBV5-1	CASSLEIGGGAYEQYF
TRBV15	CATSRLGGGETQYF
TRBV6-5	CATALGTGGFQPQHF
TRBV27	CASGRSTGSENF
TRBV4-1	CASSQVDILFVGEQYF
TRBV6-4	CASSDGTGGSDTQYF
TRBV9	CASSVGAGAHNEQFF
TRBV28	CASSPGALAYEQYF
TRBV28	CASRPHGAGGRGPTDTQYF
TRBV28	CASSLGTRNTEAFF